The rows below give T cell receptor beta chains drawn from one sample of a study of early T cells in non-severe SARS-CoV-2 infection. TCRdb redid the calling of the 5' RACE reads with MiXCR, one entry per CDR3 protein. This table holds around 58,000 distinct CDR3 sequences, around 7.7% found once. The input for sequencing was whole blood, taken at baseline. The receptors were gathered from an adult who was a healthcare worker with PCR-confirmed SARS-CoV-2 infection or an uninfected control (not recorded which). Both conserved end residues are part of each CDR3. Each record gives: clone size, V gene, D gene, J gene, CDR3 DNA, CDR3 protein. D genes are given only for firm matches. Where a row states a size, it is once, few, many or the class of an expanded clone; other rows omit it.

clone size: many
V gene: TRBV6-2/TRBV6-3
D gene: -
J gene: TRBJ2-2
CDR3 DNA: TGTGCCAGCAGTTACGACCGATTGGATATCACCGGGGAGCTGTTTTTT
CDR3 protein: CASSYDRLDITGELFF

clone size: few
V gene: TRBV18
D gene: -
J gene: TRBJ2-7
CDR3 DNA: TGTGCCAGCTCTGGGAGTTCCTACGAGCAGTACTTC
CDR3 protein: CASSGSSYEQYF

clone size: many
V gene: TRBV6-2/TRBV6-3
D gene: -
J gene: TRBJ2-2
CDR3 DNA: TGTGCCAGCACAGAGGTTGGCGGGGAGCTGTTTTTT
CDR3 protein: CASTEVGGELFF

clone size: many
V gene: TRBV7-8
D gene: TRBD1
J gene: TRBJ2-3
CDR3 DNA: TGTGCCAGCAGCTTACGGGTCCGGGACAGGGGGCGCCATTTTACGCAGTATTTT
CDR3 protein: CASSLRVRDRGRHFTQYF

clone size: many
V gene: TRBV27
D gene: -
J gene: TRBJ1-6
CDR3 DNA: TGTGCCAGCAGAGCCGGGGGCGGTTCACCCCTCCACTTT
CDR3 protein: CASRAGGGSPLHF

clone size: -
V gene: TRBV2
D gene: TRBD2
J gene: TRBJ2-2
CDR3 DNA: TGTGTCAGCAGTAGGTCTAGCGGGATTCCCGGGGAGCTGTTTTTT
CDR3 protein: CVSSRSSGIPGELFF

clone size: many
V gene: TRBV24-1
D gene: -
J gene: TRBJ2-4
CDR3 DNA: TGTGCCGGCGACCGGGACATCCCGGGCAAAAACATTCAGTACTTC
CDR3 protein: CAGDRDIPGKNIQYF

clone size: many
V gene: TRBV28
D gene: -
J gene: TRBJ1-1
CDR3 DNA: TGTGCCAGCAGTTTCCCTGCAGGGGAAGCTTTCTTT
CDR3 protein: CASSFPAGEAFF

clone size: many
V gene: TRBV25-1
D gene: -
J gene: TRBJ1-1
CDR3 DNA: TGTGCCAGCAGTTCCTTCGGGGATACTGAAGCTTTCTTT
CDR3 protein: CASSSFGDTEAFF

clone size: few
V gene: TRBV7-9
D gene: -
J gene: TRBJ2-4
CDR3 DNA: TGTGCCAGCAGCTTAGTCACCCTAGCCAAAAACATTCAGTACTTC
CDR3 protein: CASSLVTLAKNIQYF

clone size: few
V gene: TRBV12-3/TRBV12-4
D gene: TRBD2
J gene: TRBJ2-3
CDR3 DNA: TGTGCCAGCGGACTAGCGGGAGCTCGGGGTACGCAGTATTTT
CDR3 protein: CASGLAGARGTQYF

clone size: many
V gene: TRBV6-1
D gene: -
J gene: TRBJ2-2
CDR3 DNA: TGTGCCAGCAGAACACACCTAGGTATCACCGGGGAGCTGTTTTTT
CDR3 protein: CASRTHLGITGELFF

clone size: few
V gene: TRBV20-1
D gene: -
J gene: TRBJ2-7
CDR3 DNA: TGCAGTGCTAGAGTAACAAGGGGGAACGAGGGGTACGAGCAGTACTTC
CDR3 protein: CSARVTRGNEGYEQYF

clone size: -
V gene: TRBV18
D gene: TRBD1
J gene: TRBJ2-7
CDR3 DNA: TGTGCCAGCTCAGCCGACAGGGATTTCGAGCAGTACTTC
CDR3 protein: CASSADRDFEQYF

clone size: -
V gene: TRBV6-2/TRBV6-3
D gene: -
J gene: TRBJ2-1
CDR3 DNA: TGTGCCAGCAGTTTGAGGGCGAGCTCCTACAATGAGCAGTTCTTC
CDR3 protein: CASSLRASSYNEQFF

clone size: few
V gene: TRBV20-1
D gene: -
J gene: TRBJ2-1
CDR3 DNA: TGCAGTGCTAGAGCGGGAACTTACAATGAGCAGTTCTTC
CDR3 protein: CSARAGTYNEQFF

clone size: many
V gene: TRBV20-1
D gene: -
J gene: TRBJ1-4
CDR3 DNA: TGCAGTGCTAGCCCTACGGTGGGAGGGGGAATTAATGAAAAACTGTTTTTT
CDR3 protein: CSASPTVGGGINEKLFF

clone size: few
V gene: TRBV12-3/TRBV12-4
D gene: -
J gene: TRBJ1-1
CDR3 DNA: TGTGCCAGCAGTCTCCCGGGATCGCCTGAAGCTTTCTTT
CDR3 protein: CASSLPGSPEAFF

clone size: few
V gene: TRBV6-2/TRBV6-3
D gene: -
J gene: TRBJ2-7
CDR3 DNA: TGTGCCAGCAGTTACTCGAAGGACGGCACGAGCGCCTACGAGCAGTACTTC
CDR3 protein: CASSYSKDGTSAYEQYF

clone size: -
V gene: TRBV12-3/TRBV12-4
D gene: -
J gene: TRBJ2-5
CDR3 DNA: TGTGCCAGCAGTGCGGCAAAAGAGACCCAGTACTTC
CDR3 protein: CASSAAKETQYF

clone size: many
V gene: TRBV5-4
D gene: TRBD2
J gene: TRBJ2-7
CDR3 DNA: TGTGCCAGCAGGTTAGCGGGAGGGAGCTCCTACGAGCAGTACTTC
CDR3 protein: CASRLAGGSSYEQYF

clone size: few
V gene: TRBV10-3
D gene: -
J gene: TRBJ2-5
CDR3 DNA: TGTGCCATCAGTGAGTCGAGCGGCGCAGGGGAAGAGACCCAGTACTTC
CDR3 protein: CAISESSGAGEETQYF

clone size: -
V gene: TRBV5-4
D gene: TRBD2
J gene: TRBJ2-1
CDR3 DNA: TGTGCCAGCAGGGGGACTAGCGGGAGGGACGAGCAGTTCTTC
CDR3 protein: CASRGTSGRDEQFF

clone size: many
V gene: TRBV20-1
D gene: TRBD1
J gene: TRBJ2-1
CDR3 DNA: TGCAGTGCTCTGGACAGGGACTCGCGGGGCACGTACAATGAGCAGTTCTTC
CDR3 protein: CSALDRDSRGTYNEQFF

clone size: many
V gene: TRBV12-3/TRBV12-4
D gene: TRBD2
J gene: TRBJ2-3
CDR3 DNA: TGTGCCAGCAGGGGGGGACTAGCGGCCACGGATACGCAGTATTTT
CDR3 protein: CASRGGLAATDTQYF

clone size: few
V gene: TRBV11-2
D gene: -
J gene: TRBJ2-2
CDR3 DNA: TGTGCCAGCAGTTTGCAGCGATACACCGGGGAGCTGTTTTTT
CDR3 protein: CASSLQRYTGELFF

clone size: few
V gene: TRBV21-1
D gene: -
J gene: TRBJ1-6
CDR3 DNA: TGTGCCAGCAGCAAAGGGGCAGGGGATTCACCCCTCCACTTT
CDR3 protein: CASSKGAGDSPLHF

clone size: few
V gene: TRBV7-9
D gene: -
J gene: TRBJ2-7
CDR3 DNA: TGTGCCAGCAGAAAGGACACATACGAGCAGTACTTC
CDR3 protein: CASRKDTYEQYF

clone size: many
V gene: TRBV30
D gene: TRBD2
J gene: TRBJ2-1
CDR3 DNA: TGTGCCTGTAAACCGCGGGAGTTCACCTACAATGAGCAGTTCTTC
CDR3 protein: CACKPREFTYNEQFF

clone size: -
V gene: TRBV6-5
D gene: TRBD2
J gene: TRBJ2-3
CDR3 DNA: TGTGCCAGCAGCCCCAAGACTAGCGGGAGGAACACAGATACGCAGTATTTT
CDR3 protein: CASSPKTSGRNTDTQYF

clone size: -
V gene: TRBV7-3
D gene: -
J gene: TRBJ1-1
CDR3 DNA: TGTGCCAGCAGCCTGACACCGACGAACACTGAAGCTTTCTTT
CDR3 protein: CASSLTPTNTEAFF

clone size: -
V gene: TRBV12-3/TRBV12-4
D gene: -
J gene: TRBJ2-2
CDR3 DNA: TGTGCCAGCAGGGAAGGCGGGGCCACCGGGGAGCTGTTTTTT
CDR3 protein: CASREGGATGELFF

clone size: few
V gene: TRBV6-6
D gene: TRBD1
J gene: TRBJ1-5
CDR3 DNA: TGTGCCAGCAGACCTACAGGGGTGGATCAGCCCCAGCATTTT
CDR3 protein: CASRPTGVDQPQHF

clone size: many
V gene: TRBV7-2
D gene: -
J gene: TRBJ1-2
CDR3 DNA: TGTGCCAGCAGCTGGAAGGACAGATATGGCTACACCTTC
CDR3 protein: CASSWKDRYGYTF

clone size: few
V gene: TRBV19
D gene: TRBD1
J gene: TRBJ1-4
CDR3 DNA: TGTGCCAGTGGAAAGACAGGGGACGAAAAACTGTTTTTT
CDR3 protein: CASGKTGDEKLFF

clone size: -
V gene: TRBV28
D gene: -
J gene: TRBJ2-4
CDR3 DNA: TGTGCCAGCACCGACGCCCGGGCCACCTGGGGCATTCAGTACTTC
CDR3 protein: CASTDARATWGIQYF

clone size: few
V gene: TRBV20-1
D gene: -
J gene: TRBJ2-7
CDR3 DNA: TGCAGTGCTAGACCTTCGCTTGGACCCATAACGTTCTACGAGCAGTACTTC
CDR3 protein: CSARPSLGPITFYEQYF

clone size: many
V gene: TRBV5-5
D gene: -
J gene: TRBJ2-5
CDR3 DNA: TGTGCCAGCAGCTTGTGGCAGGGCGGCGTAGAGACCCAGTACTTC
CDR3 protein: CASSLWQGGVETQYF

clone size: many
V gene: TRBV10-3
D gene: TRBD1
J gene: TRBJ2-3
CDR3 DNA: TGTGCCATCAGTGCTCGGACAGGGGGCTCGGGTACGCAGTATTTT
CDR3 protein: CAISARTGGSGTQYF

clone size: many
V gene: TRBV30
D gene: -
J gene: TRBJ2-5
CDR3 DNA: TGTGCCTGGAGCGGGTTAACGGCCCAGTACTTC
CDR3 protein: CAWSGLTAQYF

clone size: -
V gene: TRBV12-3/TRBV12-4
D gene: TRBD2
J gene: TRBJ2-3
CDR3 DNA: TGTGCCAGCAAAATAGCGGGAAGCGCAGATACGCAGTATTTT
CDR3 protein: CASKIAGSADTQYF

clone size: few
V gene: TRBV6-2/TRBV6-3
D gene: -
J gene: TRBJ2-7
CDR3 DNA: TGTGCCAGCAGTTACGAGGCAGGTGGGACCAGCGACGAGCAGTACTTC
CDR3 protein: CASSYEAGGTSDEQYF

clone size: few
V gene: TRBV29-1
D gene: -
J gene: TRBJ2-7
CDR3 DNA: TGCAGCGTCGCGTCGGGGCTCTCCTACGAGCAGTACTTC
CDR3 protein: CSVASGLSYEQYF

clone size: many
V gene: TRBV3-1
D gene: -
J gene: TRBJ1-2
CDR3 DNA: TGTGCCAGCAGCCAAGTAGGTGGGAGGCGTAACTATGGCTACACCTTC
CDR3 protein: CASSQVGGRRNYGYTF